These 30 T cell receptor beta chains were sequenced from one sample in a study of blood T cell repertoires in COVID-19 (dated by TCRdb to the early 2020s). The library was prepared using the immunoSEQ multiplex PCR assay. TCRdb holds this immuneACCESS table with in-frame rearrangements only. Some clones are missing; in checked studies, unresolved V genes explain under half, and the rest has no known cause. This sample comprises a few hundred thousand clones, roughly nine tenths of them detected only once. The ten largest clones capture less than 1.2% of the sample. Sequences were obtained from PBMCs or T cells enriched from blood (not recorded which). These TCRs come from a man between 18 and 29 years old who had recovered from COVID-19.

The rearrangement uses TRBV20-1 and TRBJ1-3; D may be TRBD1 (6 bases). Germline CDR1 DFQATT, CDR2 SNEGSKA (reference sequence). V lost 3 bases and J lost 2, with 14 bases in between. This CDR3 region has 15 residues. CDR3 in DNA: TGCAGTGCTAGTACTCCGGACAGACCTGGAAACACCATATATTTT. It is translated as CSASTPDRPGNTIYF.

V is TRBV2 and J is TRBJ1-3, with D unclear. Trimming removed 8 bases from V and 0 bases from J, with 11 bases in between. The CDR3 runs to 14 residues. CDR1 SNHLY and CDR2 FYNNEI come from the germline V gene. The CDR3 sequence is CASAVGSSGNTIYF. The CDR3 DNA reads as TGTGCCAGCGCGGTGGGTTCCTCTGGAAACACCATATATTTT.

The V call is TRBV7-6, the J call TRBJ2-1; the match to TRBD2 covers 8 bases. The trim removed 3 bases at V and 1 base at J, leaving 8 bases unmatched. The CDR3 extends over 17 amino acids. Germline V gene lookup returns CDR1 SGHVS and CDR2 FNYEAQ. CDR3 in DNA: TGTGCCAGCAGCTTCCTAGGTACTAGCGGTTCCTACAATGAGCAGTTCTTC. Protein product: CASSFLGTSGSYNEQFF.

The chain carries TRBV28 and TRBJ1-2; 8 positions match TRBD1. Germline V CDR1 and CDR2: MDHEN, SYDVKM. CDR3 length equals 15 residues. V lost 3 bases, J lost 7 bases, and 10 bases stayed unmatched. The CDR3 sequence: CASSFTDRVGSGYTF. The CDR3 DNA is TGTGCCAGCAGTTTCACGGACAGGGTTGGTTCTGGCTACACCTTC.

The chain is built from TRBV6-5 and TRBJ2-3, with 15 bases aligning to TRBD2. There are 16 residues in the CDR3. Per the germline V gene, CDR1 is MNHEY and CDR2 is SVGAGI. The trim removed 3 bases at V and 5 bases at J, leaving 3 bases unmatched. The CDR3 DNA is TGTGCCAGCAGTTATTCGGGACTAGCGGGAGGAGATACGCAGTATTTT. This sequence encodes CASSYSGLAGGDTQYF.

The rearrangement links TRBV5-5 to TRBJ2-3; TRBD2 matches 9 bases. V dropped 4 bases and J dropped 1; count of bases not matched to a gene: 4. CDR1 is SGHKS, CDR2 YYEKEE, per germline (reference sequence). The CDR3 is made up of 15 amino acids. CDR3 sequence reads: CASSLRTSGTDTQYF. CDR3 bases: TGTGCCAGCAGCCTTAGGACTAGCGGCACAGATACGCAGTATTTT.

The CDR3 spells CASKFEASQPQHF. The CDR3 bases are TGTGCCAGCAAATTCGAGGCAAGTCAGCCCCAGCATTTT. The rearrangement links TRBV2 to TRBJ1-5; D not resolved. Looked up from germline, CDR1 is SNHLY and CDR2 is FYNNEI. The ends were cut back, 7 bases at V and 6 bases at J, with 13 bases in the middle. The CDR3 runs to 13 residues.

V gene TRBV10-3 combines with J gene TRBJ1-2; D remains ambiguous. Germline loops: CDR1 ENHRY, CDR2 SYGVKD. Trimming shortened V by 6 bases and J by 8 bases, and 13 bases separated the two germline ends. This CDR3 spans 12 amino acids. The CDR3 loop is CAISPRGGGYTF. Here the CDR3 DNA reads TGTGCCATCAGCCCTCGCGGCGGAGGCTACACCTTC.

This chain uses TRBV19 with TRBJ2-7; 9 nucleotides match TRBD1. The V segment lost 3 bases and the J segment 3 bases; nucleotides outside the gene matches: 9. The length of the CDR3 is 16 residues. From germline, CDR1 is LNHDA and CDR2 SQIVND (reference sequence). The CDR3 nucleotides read TGTGCCAGTAGTATGTCCCCGGGACAGGGCTACTACGAGCAGTACTTC. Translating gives CASSMSPGQGYYEQYF.

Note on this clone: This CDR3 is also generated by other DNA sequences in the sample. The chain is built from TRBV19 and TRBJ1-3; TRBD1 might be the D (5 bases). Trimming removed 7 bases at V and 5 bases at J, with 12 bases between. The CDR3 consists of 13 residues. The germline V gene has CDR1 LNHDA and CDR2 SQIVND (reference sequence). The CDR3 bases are TGTGCCAGTACGCGGCAGGGTCGAAACACCATATATTTT. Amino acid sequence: CASTRQGRNTIYF.

Here the CDR3 DNA reads TGTGCCAGCAGTCCCAACAGGGACCAGCCCCAGCATTTT. It specifies CASSPNRDQPQHF. The chain couples TRBV6-4 to TRBJ1-5, with TRBD1 as a possible D gene (6 bases). Germline-derived CDR1 and CDR2 are MRHNA and SNTAGT. V lost 5 bases and J lost 7, with 12 bases in between. The CDR3 extends over 13 amino acids.

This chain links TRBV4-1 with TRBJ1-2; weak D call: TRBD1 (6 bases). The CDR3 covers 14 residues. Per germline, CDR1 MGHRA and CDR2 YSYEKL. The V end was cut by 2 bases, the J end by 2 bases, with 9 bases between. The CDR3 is CASSQIGQNYGYTF. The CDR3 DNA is TGCGCCAGCAGCCAAATCGGACAGAACTATGGCTACACCTTC.

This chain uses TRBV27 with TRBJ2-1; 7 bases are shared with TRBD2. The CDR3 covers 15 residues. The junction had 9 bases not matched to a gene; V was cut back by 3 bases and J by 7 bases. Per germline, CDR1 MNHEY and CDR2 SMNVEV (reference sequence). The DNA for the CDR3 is TGTGCCAGCAGTTTGACGGCGGGAGAAGTGAATGAGCAGTTCTTC. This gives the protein CASSLTAGEVNEQFF.

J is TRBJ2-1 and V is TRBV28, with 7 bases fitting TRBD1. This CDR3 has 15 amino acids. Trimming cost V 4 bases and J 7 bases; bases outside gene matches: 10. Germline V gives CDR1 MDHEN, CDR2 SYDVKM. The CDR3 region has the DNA TGTGCCAGCAGTTCTCCGGGACAGCTTCGAAATGAGCAGTTCTTC. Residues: CASSSPGQLRNEQFF.

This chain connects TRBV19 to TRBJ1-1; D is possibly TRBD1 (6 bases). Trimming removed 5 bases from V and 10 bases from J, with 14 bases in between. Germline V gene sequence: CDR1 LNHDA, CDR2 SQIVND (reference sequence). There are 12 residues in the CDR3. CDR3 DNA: TGTGCCAGTAGTCGTGGGGGCTTAGGAGCTTTCTTT. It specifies CASSRGGLGAFF.

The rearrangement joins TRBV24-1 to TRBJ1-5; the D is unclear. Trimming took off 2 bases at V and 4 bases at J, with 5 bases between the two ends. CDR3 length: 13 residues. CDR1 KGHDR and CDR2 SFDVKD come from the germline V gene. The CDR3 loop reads CATSDSGNQPQHF. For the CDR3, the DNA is TGTGCCACCAGTGATTCGGGGAATCAGCCCCAGCATTTT.

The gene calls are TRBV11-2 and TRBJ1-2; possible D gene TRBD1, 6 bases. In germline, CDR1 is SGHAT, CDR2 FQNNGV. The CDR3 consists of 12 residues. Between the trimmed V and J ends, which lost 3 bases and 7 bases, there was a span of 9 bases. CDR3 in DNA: TGTGCCAGCAGCTTCACAGGGAGTGGCTACACCTTC. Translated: CASSFTGSGYTF. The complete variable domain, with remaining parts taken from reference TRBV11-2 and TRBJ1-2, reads EAGVAQSPRYKIIEKRQSVAFWCNPISGHATLYWYQQILGQGPKLLIQFQNNGVVDDSQLPKDRFSAERLKGVDSTLKIQPAKLEDSAVYLCASSFTGSGYTFGSGTRLTVV.

The CDR3 loop reads CASSRGTDNTGELFF. CDR3 nucleotides: TGTGCCAGTAGTCGCGGGACAGACAACACCGGGGAGCTGTTTTTT. The genes are TRBV19 and TRBJ2-2, with D possibly matching TRBD1 (7 bases). This CDR3 has 15 amino acids. From germline, CDR1 is LNHDA and CDR2 SQIVND (reference sequence). Trimming shortened V by 5 bases and J by 2 bases, and 12 bases separated the two germline ends. The full variable domain, its missing parts supplied by reference TRBV19 and TRBJ2-2, is DGGITQSPKYLFRKEGQNVTLSCEQNLNHDAMYWYRQDPGQGLRLIYYSQIVNDFQKGDIAEGYSVSREKKESFPLTVTSAQKNPTAFYLCASSRGTDNTGELFFGEGSRLTVL.

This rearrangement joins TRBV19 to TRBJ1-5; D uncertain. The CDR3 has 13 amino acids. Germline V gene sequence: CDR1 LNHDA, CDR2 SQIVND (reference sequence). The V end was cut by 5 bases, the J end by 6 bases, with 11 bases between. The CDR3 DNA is TGTGCCAGTAGTCCGGGGATCGGTCAGCCCCAGCATTTT. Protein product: CASSPGIGQPQHF.

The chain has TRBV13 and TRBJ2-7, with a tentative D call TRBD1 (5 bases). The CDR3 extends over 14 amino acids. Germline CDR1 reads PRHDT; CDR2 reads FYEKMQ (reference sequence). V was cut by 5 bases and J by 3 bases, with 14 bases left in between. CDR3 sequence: CASSLRATHYEQYF. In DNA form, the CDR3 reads TGTGCCAGCAGCCTCAGGGCGACTCACTACGAGCAGTACTTC.

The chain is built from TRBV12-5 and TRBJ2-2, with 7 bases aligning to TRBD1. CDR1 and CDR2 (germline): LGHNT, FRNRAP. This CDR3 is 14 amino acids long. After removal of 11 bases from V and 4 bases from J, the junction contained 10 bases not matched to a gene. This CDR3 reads CAGQTGPGTGELFF. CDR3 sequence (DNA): TGTGCTGGCCAGACAGGGCCGGGCACCGGGGAGCTGTTTTTT.

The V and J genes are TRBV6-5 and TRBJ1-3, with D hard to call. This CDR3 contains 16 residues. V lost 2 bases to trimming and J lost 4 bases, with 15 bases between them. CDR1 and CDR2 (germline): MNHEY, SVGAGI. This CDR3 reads CASSYDNRGHGNTIYF. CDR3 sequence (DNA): TGTGCCAGCAGTTACGATAATCGAGGGCACGGAAACACCATATATTTT.

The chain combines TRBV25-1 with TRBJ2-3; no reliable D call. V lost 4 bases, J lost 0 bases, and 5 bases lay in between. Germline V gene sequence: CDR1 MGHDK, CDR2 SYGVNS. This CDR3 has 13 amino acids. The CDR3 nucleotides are TGTGCCAGCAGTGTCGGGAGCACAGATACGCAGTATTTT. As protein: CASSVGSTDTQYF.

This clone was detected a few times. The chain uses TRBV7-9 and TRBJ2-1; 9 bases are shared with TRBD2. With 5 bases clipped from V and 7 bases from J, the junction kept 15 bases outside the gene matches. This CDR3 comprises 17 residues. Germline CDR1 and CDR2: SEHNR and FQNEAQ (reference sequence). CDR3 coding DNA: TGTGCCAGCAGCCCCAAGACTAGCGGCAGGCATCTAAATGAGCAGTTCTTC. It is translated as CASSPKTSGRHLNEQFF.

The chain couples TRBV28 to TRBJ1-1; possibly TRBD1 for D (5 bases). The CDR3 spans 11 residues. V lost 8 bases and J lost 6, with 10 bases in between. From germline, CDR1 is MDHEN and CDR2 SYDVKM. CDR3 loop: CASDGGPEAFF. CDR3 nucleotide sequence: TGTGCCAGCGACGGGGGTCCTGAAGCTTTCTTT.

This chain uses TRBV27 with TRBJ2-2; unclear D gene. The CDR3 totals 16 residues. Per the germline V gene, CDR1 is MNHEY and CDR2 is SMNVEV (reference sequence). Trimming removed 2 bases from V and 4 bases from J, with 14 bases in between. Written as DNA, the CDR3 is TGTGCCAGCAGTTTAGTGCGCGTAGGCGGCACCGGGGAGCTGTTTTTT. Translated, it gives CASSLVRVGGTGELFF.

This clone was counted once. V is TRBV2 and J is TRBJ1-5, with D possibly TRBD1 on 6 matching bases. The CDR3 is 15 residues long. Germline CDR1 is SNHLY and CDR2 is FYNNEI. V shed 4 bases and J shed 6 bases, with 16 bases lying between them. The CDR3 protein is CASSGPGAGVQPQHF. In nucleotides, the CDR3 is TGTGCCAGCAGTGGCCCAGGGGCCGGCGTTCAGCCCCAGCATTTT.

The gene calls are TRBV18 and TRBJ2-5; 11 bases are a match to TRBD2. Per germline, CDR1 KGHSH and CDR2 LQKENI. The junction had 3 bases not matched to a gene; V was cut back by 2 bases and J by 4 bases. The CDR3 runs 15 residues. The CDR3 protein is CASSPSGLAGETQYF. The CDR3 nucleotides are TGTGCCAGCTCACCAAGCGGACTAGCGGGAGAGACCCAGTACTTC.

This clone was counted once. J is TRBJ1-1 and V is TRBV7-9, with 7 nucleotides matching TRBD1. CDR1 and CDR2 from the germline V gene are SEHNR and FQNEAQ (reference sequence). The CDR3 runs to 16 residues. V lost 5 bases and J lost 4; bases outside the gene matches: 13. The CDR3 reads CASSPYRGSMVTEAFF. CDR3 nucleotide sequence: TGTGCCAGCAGCCCCTACAGGGGTTCCATGGTCACTGAAGCTTTCTTT.

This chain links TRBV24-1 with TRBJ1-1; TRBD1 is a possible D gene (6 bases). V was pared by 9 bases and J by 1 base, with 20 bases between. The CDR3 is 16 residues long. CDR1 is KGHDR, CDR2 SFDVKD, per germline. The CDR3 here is CATGPGGQDGNTEAFF. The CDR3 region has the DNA TGTGCCACCGGTCCCGGGGGGCAAGATGGGAACACTGAAGCTTTCTTT.